The next 29 T cell receptor beta chains were all read from a single sample in a study of cytomegalovirus exposure and HLA in healthy donors. PCR amplification relied on 60 Vbeta primers (plus 13 Jbeta primers). Some clones are missing from TCRdb's copy, which holds only in-frame ones; the method was immunoSEQ multiplex PCR. Of about 140,000 clones detected, about three quarters appear once; the ten largest clones hold 1.5% to 2%. The sample consisted of PBMCs. The receptors shown here come from a woman in her twenties or thirties in good health and CMV-seronegative.

This clone has only a few counts. This chain uses TRBV28 with TRBJ1-5; no definite D call. The length of the CDR3 is 14 residues. Germline lookup yields CDR1 MDHEN and CDR2 SYDVKM. V was shortened by 10 bases and J by 4 bases, with 17 bases between the two germline ends. CDR3 loop: CAIREHSGNQPQHF. CDR3 nucleotide sequence: TGTGCCATTCGGGAACATTCCGGGAATCAGCCCCAGCATTTT.

This clone was seen only a few times. Additional DNA sequences in this sample encode the identical CDR3. The chain carries TRBV5-1 and TRBJ1-4; 7 bases align to TRBD1. Per the germline V gene, CDR1 is SGHRS and CDR2 is YFSETQ. The ends lost 2 bases at V and 5 bases at J; junction bases unmatched: 6. The CDR3 is 15 residues long. Here the CDR3 reads CASSLTTGANEKLFF. CDR3 nucleotide sequence: TGCGCCAGCAGCTTAACAACAGGGGCAAATGAAAAACTGTTTTTT. The full variable domain, completed using reference TRBV5-1 and TRBJ1-4, is KAGVTQTPRYLIKTRGQQVTLSCSPISGHRSVSWYQQTPGQGLQFLFEYFSETQRNKGNFPGRFSGRQFSNSRSEMNVSTLELGDSALYLCASSLTTGANEKLFFGSGTQLSVL.

Of note for this clone: Other nucleotide sequences from this sample produce the same CDR3. This sequence joins TRBV6-1 and TRBJ1-1, with D tentatively TRBD1 (6 bases). CDR1 is MNHNS and CDR2 is SASEGT in the germline V gene. With 6 bases removed from V and 2 bases from J, the gap between germline ends came to 10 bases. The CDR3 length is 13 residues. The CDR3 region is CASRTGLNTEAFF. CDR3 sequence (DNA): TGTGCCAGCAGAACAGGGCTTAACACTGAAGCTTTCTTT.

This sequence joins TRBV5-5 and TRBJ1-4; tentatively, D is TRBD1 (6 bases). This CDR3 has 17 amino acids. Germline V gives CDR1 SGHKS, CDR2 YYEKEE (reference sequence). V lost 1 base and J 3 bases, leaving 16 bases between the germline ends. As DNA, the CDR3 is TGTGCCAGCAGCTTGCACCCTCACAGGGTATCTAATGAAAAACTGTTTTTT. Translated, it gives CASSLHPHRVSNEKLFF.

The rearrangement links TRBV25-1 to TRBJ1-2; D may be TRBD1 (6 bases). Germline CDR1 MGHDK, CDR2 SYGVNS. The CDR3 has 14 residues. V lost 3 bases and J lost 2, with 10 bases in between. The CDR3: CASSDGQTNYGYTF. The CDR3 nucleotides read TGTGCCAGCAGTGATGGACAGACCAACTATGGCTACACCTTC.

This clone was detected only a few times. The chain carries TRBV4-2 and TRBJ2-3, with D uncertain. The ends were cut back, 1 base at V and 3 bases at J, with 11 bases in the middle. Germline V lookup: CDR1 LGHNA, CDR2 YNFKEQ. CDR3 length equals 15 residues. The CDR3 sequence: CASSQVWSGTDTQYF. In nucleotides, the CDR3 is TGTGCCAGCAGCCAAGTGTGGAGTGGAACAGATACGCAGTATTTT.

This chain uses TRBV7-2 with TRBJ2-3; D is ambiguous. V shed 0 bases and J shed 3 bases, with 7 bases lying between them. This CDR3 has 14 amino acids. Germline CDR1 SGHTA, CDR2 FQGNSA. Here the CDR3 DNA reads TGTGCCAGCAGCTTAGCGTTGAGAACAGATACGCAGTATTTT. Its translation is CASSLALRTDTQYF.

Note on this clone: Its ends do not fully match the called genes, so a read error is possible. The rearrangement links TRBV6-5 to TRBJ1-4; possible D gene TRBD1, 6 bases. Germline CDR1 MNHEY, CDR2 SVGAGI. The CDR3 is 14 residues long. CDR3 sequence reads: CASSAPGDNEELFF. In DNA, the CDR3 is TGTGCCAGCAGTGCGCCAGGGGATAATGAAGAACTGTTTTTT.

V and J are TRBV19 and TRBJ2-2, with D possibly matching TRBD2 (5 bases). Germline V gives CDR1 LNHDA, CDR2 SQIVND (reference sequence). The length of the CDR3 is 15 residues. V gave up 3 bases and J gave up 0 bases, with 8 bases separating them. The DNA for the CDR3 is TGTGCCAGTAGTATGTTTAGCGCGAACACCGGGGAGCTGTTTTTT. This translates into CASSMFSANTGELFF.

A note on this clone: At one end, the junction sequence differs from germline, possibly due to a read error. The chain recombines TRBV7-7 with TRBJ2-5, with D maybe TRBD2 (7 bases). Germline CDR1 and CDR2: SSHAT and FNYEAQ (reference sequence). The CDR3 extends over 15 amino acids. DNA of the CDR3: TGTGCTAGCAGCCCGGCGGGGGCGAACCAAGAGACCCAGTACTTC. Residues: CASSPAGANQETQYF.

The J gene is TRBJ1-2, the V gene TRBV2; D uncertain. The CDR3 extends over 13 amino acids. Trimming took 3 bases from V and 3 from J, leaving 8 bases between them. Germline V gene data show CDR1 as SNHLY and CDR2 as FYNNEI. The CDR3 loop is CASSDGGYYGYTF. DNA for the CDR3: TGTGCCAGCAGTGACGGCGGATACTATGGCTACACCTTC.

This chain links TRBV6-1 with TRBJ1-5, with D possibly being TRBD1 (5 bases). The CDR3 runs to 13 residues. V shed 0 bases and J shed 7 bases, with 7 bases lying between them. Germline V gene sequence: CDR1 MNHNS, CDR2 SASEGT. CDR3 in amino acids: CASSEAGAQPQHF. In nucleotides, the CDR3 is TGTGCCAGCAGTGAAGCAGGGGCCCAGCCCCAGCATTTT.

The J gene is TRBJ1-1, the V gene TRBV5-1; TRBD1 aligns across 8 bases. CDR3 size: 14 residues. V shed 4 bases and J 7 bases; nucleotides not matched to a gene: 9. CDR1 and CDR2 from the germline V gene are SGHRS and YFSETQ. The CDR3 nucleotides are TGCGCCAGCAGCCTGACAGGGGACCCGGTTGAAGCTTTCTTT. This translates into CASSLTGDPVEAFF.

The chain employs TRBV19 and TRBJ2-3; D is unresolved. This CDR3 contains 11 residues. V lost 5 bases and J 5 bases, leaving 5 bases between the germline ends. Germline CDR1 reads LNHDA; CDR2 reads SQIVND (reference sequence). This CDR3 reads CASSWRDTQYF. The CDR3 DNA sequence: TGTGCCAGTAGTTGGAGAGATACGCAGTATTTT.

The chain links TRBV7-9 to TRBJ2-3; D possibly corresponds to TRBD1 (8 bases). The V end lost 1 base, the J end lost 3 bases, and 14 bases lay between the germline ends. The CDR3 runs to 16 residues. The germline V gene has CDR1 SEHNR and CDR2 FQNEAQ (reference sequence). The CDR3 nucleotides read TGTGCCAGCAGCTTAGGACAGGGGAGGGTGACAGATACGCAGTATTTT. It codes for CASSLGQGRVTDTQYF.

About this clone: Its ends do not fully match the called genes, so a read error is possible. The rearrangement uses TRBV7-9 and TRBJ1-1; TRBD1 matches at 7 bases. CDR3 length: 16 residues. The V gene's germline CDR1 is SEHNR and CDR2 FQNEAQ (reference sequence). In nucleotides, the CDR3 is TGTGTCAGCAGCTTACAAGGAGGGGGCGCATACACTGAAGCTTTCTTT. Amino acid sequence: CVSSLQGGGAYTEAFF.

The chain combines TRBV2 with TRBJ1-6; 7 bases agree with TRBD1. Germline CDR1 SNHLY, CDR2 FYNNEI. CDR3 length equals 14 residues. Trimming cost V 0 bases and J 8 bases; bases outside gene matches: 1. CDR3 protein: CASSEAGGDSPLHF. CDR3 nucleotides: TGTGCCAGCAGTGAAGCAGGGGGCGATTCACCCCTCCACTTT.

This clone was counted only a few times. The chain is built from TRBV11-2 and TRBJ1-1, with unresolved D. This CDR3 contains 16 residues. CDR1 and CDR2 (germline): SGHAT, FQNNGV. The V and J ends lost 0 bases and 1 base respectively, with 12 bases between them. The CDR3 DNA sequence: TGTGCCAGCAGCTTAGACGGGGTTGGGCAGAACACTGAAGCTTTCTTT. The encoded protein is CASSLDGVGQNTEAFF.

The rearrangement joins TRBV2 to TRBJ2-7, with TRBD2 matching 10 bases. The V segment lost 4 bases and the J segment 4 bases; nucleotides outside the gene matches: 7. CDR3 length: 15 residues. Germline V gives CDR1 SNHLY, CDR2 FYNNEI. The CDR3 region is CASSGGTSVLYEQYF. DNA for the CDR3: TGTGCCAGCAGTGGGGGGACTAGCGTGTTGTACGAGCAGTACTTC.

A note on this clone: One end of the junction fails to match germline, which may point to a read error. The V and J genes are TRBV10-3 and TRBJ2-7; 8 positions agree with TRBD2. CDR3 size: 13 residues. Germline CDR1 ENHRY, CDR2 SYGVKD. The CDR3 region is CAISESEFSGSNF. The CDR3 nucleotides are TGTGCCATCAGTGAGTCGGAATTCAGCGGGAGTAACTTC.

CDR3 region: CASSWDRANEQFF. The CDR3 DNA is TGTGCCAGCAGCTGGGACAGGGCTAATGAGCAGTTCTTC. The chain joins TRBV5-6 to TRBJ2-1, with 9 bases fitting TRBD1. CDR3 size: 13 residues. J was trimmed by 7 bases and V by 3 bases; bases with no gene match: 2. The V gene's germline CDR1 is SGHDT and CDR2 YYEEEE.

The genes are TRBV4-2 and TRBJ1-1; 9 nucleotides align to TRBD1. The length of the CDR3 is 18 residues. The germline V gene encodes CDR1 LGHNA and CDR2 YNFKEQ. Trimming cost V 1 base and J 0 bases; bases outside gene matches: 9. CDR3 loop: CASSQVPGQGHMNTEAFF. In DNA form, the CDR3 reads TGTGCCAGCAGCCAAGTCCCGGGACAGGGACACATGAACACTGAAGCTTTCTTT.

The chain links TRBV13 to TRBJ2-7, with D possibly TRBD1 on 5 matching bases. This CDR3 contains 12 residues. V lost 2 bases and J 6 bases, leaving 8 bases between the germline ends. Germline V gene lookup returns CDR1 PRHDT and CDR2 FYEKMQ (reference sequence). CDR3 loop: CASSLQGGEQYV. In nucleotides, the CDR3 is TGTGCCAGCAGCTTACAGGGCGGCGAGCAGTACGTC.

This chain joins TRBV11-2 and TRBJ2-1, with D tentatively TRBD1 (5 bases). Germline CDR1 and CDR2: SGHAT and FQNNGV. This CDR3 region has 14 residues. V was trimmed by 0 bases and J by 9 bases, leaving 12 bases between them. The DNA for the CDR3 is TGTGCCAGCAGCTTAGATCCACAACAGGTTGAGCAGTTCTTC. It codes for CASSLDPQQVEQFF.

CDR3 in amino acids: CASRPGPEAKNIQYF. CDR3 in DNA: TGTGCCAGCAGACCGGGTCCGGAGGCCAAAAACATTCAGTACTTC. The chain is built from TRBV18 and TRBJ2-4; no definite D call. Germline V gene sequence: CDR1 KGHSH, CDR2 LQKENI. CDR3 length: 15 amino acids. Trimming removed 8 bases from V and 1 base from J, with 15 bases in between.

The chain joins TRBV7-9 to TRBJ2-7, with 7 positions matching TRBD1. CDR1 is SEHNR and CDR2 is FQNEAQ in the germline V gene (reference sequence). J gave up 3 bases and V 1 base, and 9 bases lay outside the gene matches. The CDR3 loop spans 16 amino acids. The CDR3 bases are TGTGCCAGCAGCTTAGGATTGGCAGCAGGGGGCTACGAGCAGTACGTC. Translated: CASSLGLAAGGYEQYV.

The chain links TRBV19 to TRBJ2-2; 7 nucleotides match TRBD1. V lost 7 bases and J lost 4; bases outside the gene matches: 6. Germline values: CDR1 LNHDA, CDR2 SQIVND (reference sequence). This CDR3 contains 14 residues. In nucleotides, the CDR3 is TGTGCCAGTAAAGACAGGGCGGGCACCGGGGAGCTGTTTTTT. Translated: CASKDRAGTGELFF. Variable domain in full (rest from reference TRBV19 and TRBJ2-2): DGGITQSPKYLFRKEGQNVTLSCEQNLNHDAMYWYRQDPGQGLRLIYYSQIVNDFQKGDIAEGYSVSREKKESFPLTVTSAQKNPTAFYLCASKDRAGTGELFFGEGSRLTVL.

The chain uses TRBV6-1 and TRBJ1-3; D gene ambiguous. This CDR3 is 17 amino acids long. Germline V CDR1 and CDR2: MNHNS, SASEGT. V dropped 1 base and J dropped 0 bases, with 13 bases sitting between them. The CDR3 here is CASSEGGWGDSGNTIYF. DNA for the CDR3: TGTGCCAGCAGTGAAGGAGGATGGGGAGACTCTGGAAACACCATATATTTT.

Concerning this clone: Other DNA sequences in the sample encode the same CDR3. This chain's CDR3 is CASRTGLNTEAFF. The CDR3 DNA sequence: TGTGCCAGCAGGACAGGGCTGAACACTGAAGCTTTCTTT. J is TRBJ1-1 and V is TRBV6-5; 7 positions agree with TRBD1. CDR3 length: 13 residues. Trimming cost V 6 bases and J 0 bases; bases outside gene matches: 1. The germline V gene has CDR1 MNHEY and CDR2 SVGAGI.